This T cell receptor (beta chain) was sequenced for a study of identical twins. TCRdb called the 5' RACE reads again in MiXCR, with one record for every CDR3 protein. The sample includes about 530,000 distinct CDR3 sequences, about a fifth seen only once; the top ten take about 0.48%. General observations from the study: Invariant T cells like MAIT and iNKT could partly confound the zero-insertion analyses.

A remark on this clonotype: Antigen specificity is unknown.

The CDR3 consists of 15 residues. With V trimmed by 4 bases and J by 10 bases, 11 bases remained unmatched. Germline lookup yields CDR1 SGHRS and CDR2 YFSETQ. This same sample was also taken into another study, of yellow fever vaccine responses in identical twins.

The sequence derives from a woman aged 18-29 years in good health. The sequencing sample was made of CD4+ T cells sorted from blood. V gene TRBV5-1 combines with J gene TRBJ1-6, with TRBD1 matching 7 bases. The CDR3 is CASSQTQGNGSPLHF. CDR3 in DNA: TGCGCCAGCAGCCAGACACAGGGGAATGGATCACCCCTCCACTTT.